This record looks at one T cell receptor beta chain sequence and its context. Its antigen is unknown. Nothing much larger sits one base from this clone, and base qualities are not available. The library was built by means of the immunoSEQ multiplex PCR assay. For the multiplex PCR, a mixture combining 60 forward primers for TCR Vbeta segments and 13 reverse primers for TCR Jbeta segments was used. The CDR3 region of rearranged TCR beta genes was amplified from genomic DNA by a multiplex PCR assay. On the Illumina HiSeq System, the amplified TCR beta libraries were sequenced as 87-base-pair reads. Turning to the authors' computational methods: A later analysis tallied some 79 million unique TCR beta chains across the 700 or so repertoires, and approximately 12 million of those chains were shared by two or more donors. A nearest-neighbor algorithm error-corrected the raw reads and collapsed the reads into unique sequences, merging closely related sequences to remove PCR and sequencing errors. CDR3 sequences were aligned to IMGT reference sequences to assign V, D and J gene segments. Each retained sequence needed at least a six-nucleotide match to both a V gene segment and a J gene segment. A rearrangement was called productive if the CDR3 had no stop codons and remained in frame with V and J, and every other rearrangement was called non-productive. Following IMGT convention, CDR3 was defined as the stretch from the second conserved V-encoded cysteine to the conserved J-encoded phenylalanine. The earlier analysis of a few hundred of the donors excluded sequences that lacked an unambiguous match to a single V gene segment. An earlier analysis of several hundred of the donors called V segments functional above 56.7% productive rearrangements and segregating when the between-donor standard deviation exceeded 5%. A statistical classification framework was developed to diagnose cytomegalovirus status using the catalog of TCR beta chain sequences. In a later analysis, TCR nucleotide sequences were compared against IMGT/GENE-DB human TR gene sequences so that V and J genes could be assigned. In a later analysis, CDR3 sequences and most-parsimonious VDJ recombination scenarios were assigned using the TCRdist pipeline. In a later analysis, each TCR beta chain was defined by its CDR3 amino acid sequence together with its V-gene family, and reads lacking a unique V-gene family were excluded. A later analysis removed nearly 600 highly shared, low-generation-probability nucleotide sequences to deal with suspected cross-contamination and a sequencing artifact. In a later analysis, a clonal expansion index was calculated for each public chain from normalized within-repertoire ranks of inferred template counts. A later analysis computed generation probabilities with a VDJ recombination model fitted to out-of-frame rearrangements, and checked the results against IGoR. In a later analysis, hypergeometric tests were used to score TCR-TCR, TCR-HLA and TCR-CMV co-occurrence, with a repertoire-size bias correction applied to TCR pairs. False discovery rates were estimated in a later analysis by permuting HLA or CMV assignments 20 times. In a later analysis, co-occurring TCRs were grouped with DBSCAN, and TCRdist sequence similarity was added when clustering was performed within HLA-allele-positive subsets. Co-occurrence clustering excluded repertoires with fewer than 30,000 or more than 120,000 public chains, plus five with anomalous nucleotide sharing. This is the immuneACCESS table as TCRdb keeps it, with only in-frame sequences that have V and J called. A part of the clones is gone; compared with another copy, unresolved V genes explain less than half, and the rest is unexplained. D and trimming come from the DNA, and the V and J calls and clone size come from that table. Present in this sample are around 64,000 clones, 65% to 90% of which were seen just once. Of the sample, roughly 10% is held by the ten largest clones.

In total, fewer than 750 healthy bone marrow donors made up the cohort. At the time of sampling, every cohort member was nominally healthy, though immune exposures that went unrecorded were likely present. The donor tested CMV seronegative and was one of the 352 seronegative cohort members. Every donor gave a peripheral blood sample, and the peripheral blood mononuclear cells from that sample were used for TCR beta sequencing. The Qiagen DNeasy Blood Extraction Kit was used to extract genomic DNA from the blood cell samples. CDR1 and CDR2 were assigned from the germline V gene (reference sequence) as MNHEY and SMNVEV. Relative to germline, V is missing 4 bases and J is missing 4 bases, with 6 bases of the junction outside any gene match. The CDR3 holds 14 amino acids from the cysteine to the phenylalanine. Here the CDR3 DNA is all that survives: 42 bases in frame from base 1. The sample comes from a study of cytomegalovirus exposure and HLA in healthy donors (dated by TCRdb to the late 2010s). Background for the entire study: An earlier analysis of approximately 640 of the donors reported more than 250 Gb of sequence data and around 120 million unique TCR beta sequences from about 200 million T cells. An early release covering 500 to 750 HLA-typed donors comprised approximately 290 gigabases of sequencing data and 65 million to 100 million unique TCR sequences. Among the roughly 400 genotyped donors, around 81% belonged to the genetic ancestry cluster associated with self-reported Caucasian donors. The study aimed to test whether cataloging public T cell receptors could reveal signatures of past pathogen exposure. The study used immunosequencing to profile the T cell repertoires of approximately 630 subjects and linked those repertoires to cytomegalovirus serostatus. In addition to the first cohort of 666 subjects, a separate validation cohort of around 110 different subjects was used. To predict cytomegalovirus infection status, the study brought together high-throughput TCR immunosequencing, statistical association of individual TCRs with disease status, and machine learning. To study patterns of TCR occurrence, a later analysis re-analyzed previously published TCR beta repertoires from around 700 donors and added high-resolution HLA genotyping. In the later analysis, no new phenotypic data were used to find candidate immune exposures; instead, reliance was placed on TCR beta sequences and their occurrence across donors. An earlier analysis of 587 of the donors applied high-throughput TCR beta sequencing to assess whether each TCR beta V gene segment acted as functional or pseudogenic. Alongside the repertoire data, information on donor age, sex, ethnicity and CMV serostatus was compiled. A later genetic analysis used genome-wide SNP genotypes for about 65% of the 666 donors, treating that subset as a discovery cohort. Every repertoire in the discovery cohort had been generated on one and the same sequencing platform. Class I and class II HLA loci were covered by the typing at four-digit resolution. The number of donors typed differed by locus, with 629-630 for A, B, C, DRB1 and DQB1, over 500 for DQA1, over 600 for DPA1, and some 470 for DPB1. Roughly five DR-DQ haplotypes were handled as single units for association and clustering because linkage in the cohort was strong. Among some 410 genotyped donors of the cohort, an average of approximately 230,000 unique TCR beta nucleotide sequences were sequenced per donor, approximately 20% of them non-productive. Points the paper makes about the study in general: Roughly uniform sequencing depth across donors was assumed in presence/absence analyses, although this assumption may not hold. Immune exposure information for the cohort was limited to CMV serostatus. A total of some 180 TCR beta chains were listed by the study as associated with cytomegalovirus. A later analysis associated 17,000 or so TCR beta sequences with specific HLA alleles at a false discovery rate of 0.05. It was suggested by the authors that the approach could potentially be generalized to other disease states and immunological phenotypes. Only TCR beta chains were sequenced in this cohort, and the absence of alpha or paired-chain data limited detectable features. A cluster of highly shared sequence variants was judged likely to be a technical artifact of the sequencing pipeline. In an earlier analysis of 587 of the donors, most TCR beta V segments appeared in productive rearrangements about 90% or about 30% of the time, broadly matching IMGT annotations. According to a later analysis, parvovirus B19, influenza, CMV and Epstein-Barr virus appeared linked to several top co-occurrence clusters. Because some donors lacked HLA typing at each locus, the association tests relied only on the typed subset. In vitro tests confirmed that a few of the cytomegalovirus-associated TCR beta chains recognize cytomegalovirus antigens. The earlier analysis of almost 600 of the donors excluded approximately 17 rarely observed V segments, including chromosome 9 orphons, because counts were too low. In a later analysis, TCR association rates were found to vary across HLA loci, with the most associated TCRs seen for DRB1 alleles and the fewest for HLA-C alleles. A later genetic analysis reported fewer N-insertions in productive TCRs among donors in an Asian-associated ancestry cluster than the roughly 650-donor mean. A further reported finding was that TCR beta sequences accurately predicted the HLA-A and HLA-B alleles for most subjects in the first cohort. Linkage disequilibrium might explain the correlated functional status among segregating V segments, but an unknown experimental factor could not be ruled out. An association between a missense DCLRE1C variant and V-gene and J-gene trimming of TCR beta chains was found in a later genetic analysis and replicated in an independent cohort. In a later analysis, HLA-associated TCR beta chains were found to be more clonally expanded and to have lower generation probabilities than equally common non-associated chains. Some IMGT-functional V segments, including TRBV6-2 and TRBV6-3, could not be told apart with the 87-base-pair reads, so those segments were excluded. In a later analysis, most CMV-associated TCR beta chains were found to appear HLA-restricted, with HLA associations seemingly driven largely by CMV exposure. Most TCR sequences were seen in very few donors, while some public TCRs were found in many individuals. In both the original and validation cohorts, the classifier was reported to diagnose cytomegalovirus status with high specificity and sensitivity. When HLA alleles, especially DR and DQ, strongly co-occurred, attributing TCR associations to individual alleles was difficult.

The TCR comes from a female donor in good health and CMV-seronegative. The sample comprised PBMCs. The receptor chain draws on TRBV27 and TRBJ1-2; 7 central bases correspond to TRBD1. In nucleotides, the sequence is TGTGCCAGCAGTTCCGGACAGGCCTTCTATGGCTACACCTTC. The encoded protein is CASSSGQAFYGYTF.